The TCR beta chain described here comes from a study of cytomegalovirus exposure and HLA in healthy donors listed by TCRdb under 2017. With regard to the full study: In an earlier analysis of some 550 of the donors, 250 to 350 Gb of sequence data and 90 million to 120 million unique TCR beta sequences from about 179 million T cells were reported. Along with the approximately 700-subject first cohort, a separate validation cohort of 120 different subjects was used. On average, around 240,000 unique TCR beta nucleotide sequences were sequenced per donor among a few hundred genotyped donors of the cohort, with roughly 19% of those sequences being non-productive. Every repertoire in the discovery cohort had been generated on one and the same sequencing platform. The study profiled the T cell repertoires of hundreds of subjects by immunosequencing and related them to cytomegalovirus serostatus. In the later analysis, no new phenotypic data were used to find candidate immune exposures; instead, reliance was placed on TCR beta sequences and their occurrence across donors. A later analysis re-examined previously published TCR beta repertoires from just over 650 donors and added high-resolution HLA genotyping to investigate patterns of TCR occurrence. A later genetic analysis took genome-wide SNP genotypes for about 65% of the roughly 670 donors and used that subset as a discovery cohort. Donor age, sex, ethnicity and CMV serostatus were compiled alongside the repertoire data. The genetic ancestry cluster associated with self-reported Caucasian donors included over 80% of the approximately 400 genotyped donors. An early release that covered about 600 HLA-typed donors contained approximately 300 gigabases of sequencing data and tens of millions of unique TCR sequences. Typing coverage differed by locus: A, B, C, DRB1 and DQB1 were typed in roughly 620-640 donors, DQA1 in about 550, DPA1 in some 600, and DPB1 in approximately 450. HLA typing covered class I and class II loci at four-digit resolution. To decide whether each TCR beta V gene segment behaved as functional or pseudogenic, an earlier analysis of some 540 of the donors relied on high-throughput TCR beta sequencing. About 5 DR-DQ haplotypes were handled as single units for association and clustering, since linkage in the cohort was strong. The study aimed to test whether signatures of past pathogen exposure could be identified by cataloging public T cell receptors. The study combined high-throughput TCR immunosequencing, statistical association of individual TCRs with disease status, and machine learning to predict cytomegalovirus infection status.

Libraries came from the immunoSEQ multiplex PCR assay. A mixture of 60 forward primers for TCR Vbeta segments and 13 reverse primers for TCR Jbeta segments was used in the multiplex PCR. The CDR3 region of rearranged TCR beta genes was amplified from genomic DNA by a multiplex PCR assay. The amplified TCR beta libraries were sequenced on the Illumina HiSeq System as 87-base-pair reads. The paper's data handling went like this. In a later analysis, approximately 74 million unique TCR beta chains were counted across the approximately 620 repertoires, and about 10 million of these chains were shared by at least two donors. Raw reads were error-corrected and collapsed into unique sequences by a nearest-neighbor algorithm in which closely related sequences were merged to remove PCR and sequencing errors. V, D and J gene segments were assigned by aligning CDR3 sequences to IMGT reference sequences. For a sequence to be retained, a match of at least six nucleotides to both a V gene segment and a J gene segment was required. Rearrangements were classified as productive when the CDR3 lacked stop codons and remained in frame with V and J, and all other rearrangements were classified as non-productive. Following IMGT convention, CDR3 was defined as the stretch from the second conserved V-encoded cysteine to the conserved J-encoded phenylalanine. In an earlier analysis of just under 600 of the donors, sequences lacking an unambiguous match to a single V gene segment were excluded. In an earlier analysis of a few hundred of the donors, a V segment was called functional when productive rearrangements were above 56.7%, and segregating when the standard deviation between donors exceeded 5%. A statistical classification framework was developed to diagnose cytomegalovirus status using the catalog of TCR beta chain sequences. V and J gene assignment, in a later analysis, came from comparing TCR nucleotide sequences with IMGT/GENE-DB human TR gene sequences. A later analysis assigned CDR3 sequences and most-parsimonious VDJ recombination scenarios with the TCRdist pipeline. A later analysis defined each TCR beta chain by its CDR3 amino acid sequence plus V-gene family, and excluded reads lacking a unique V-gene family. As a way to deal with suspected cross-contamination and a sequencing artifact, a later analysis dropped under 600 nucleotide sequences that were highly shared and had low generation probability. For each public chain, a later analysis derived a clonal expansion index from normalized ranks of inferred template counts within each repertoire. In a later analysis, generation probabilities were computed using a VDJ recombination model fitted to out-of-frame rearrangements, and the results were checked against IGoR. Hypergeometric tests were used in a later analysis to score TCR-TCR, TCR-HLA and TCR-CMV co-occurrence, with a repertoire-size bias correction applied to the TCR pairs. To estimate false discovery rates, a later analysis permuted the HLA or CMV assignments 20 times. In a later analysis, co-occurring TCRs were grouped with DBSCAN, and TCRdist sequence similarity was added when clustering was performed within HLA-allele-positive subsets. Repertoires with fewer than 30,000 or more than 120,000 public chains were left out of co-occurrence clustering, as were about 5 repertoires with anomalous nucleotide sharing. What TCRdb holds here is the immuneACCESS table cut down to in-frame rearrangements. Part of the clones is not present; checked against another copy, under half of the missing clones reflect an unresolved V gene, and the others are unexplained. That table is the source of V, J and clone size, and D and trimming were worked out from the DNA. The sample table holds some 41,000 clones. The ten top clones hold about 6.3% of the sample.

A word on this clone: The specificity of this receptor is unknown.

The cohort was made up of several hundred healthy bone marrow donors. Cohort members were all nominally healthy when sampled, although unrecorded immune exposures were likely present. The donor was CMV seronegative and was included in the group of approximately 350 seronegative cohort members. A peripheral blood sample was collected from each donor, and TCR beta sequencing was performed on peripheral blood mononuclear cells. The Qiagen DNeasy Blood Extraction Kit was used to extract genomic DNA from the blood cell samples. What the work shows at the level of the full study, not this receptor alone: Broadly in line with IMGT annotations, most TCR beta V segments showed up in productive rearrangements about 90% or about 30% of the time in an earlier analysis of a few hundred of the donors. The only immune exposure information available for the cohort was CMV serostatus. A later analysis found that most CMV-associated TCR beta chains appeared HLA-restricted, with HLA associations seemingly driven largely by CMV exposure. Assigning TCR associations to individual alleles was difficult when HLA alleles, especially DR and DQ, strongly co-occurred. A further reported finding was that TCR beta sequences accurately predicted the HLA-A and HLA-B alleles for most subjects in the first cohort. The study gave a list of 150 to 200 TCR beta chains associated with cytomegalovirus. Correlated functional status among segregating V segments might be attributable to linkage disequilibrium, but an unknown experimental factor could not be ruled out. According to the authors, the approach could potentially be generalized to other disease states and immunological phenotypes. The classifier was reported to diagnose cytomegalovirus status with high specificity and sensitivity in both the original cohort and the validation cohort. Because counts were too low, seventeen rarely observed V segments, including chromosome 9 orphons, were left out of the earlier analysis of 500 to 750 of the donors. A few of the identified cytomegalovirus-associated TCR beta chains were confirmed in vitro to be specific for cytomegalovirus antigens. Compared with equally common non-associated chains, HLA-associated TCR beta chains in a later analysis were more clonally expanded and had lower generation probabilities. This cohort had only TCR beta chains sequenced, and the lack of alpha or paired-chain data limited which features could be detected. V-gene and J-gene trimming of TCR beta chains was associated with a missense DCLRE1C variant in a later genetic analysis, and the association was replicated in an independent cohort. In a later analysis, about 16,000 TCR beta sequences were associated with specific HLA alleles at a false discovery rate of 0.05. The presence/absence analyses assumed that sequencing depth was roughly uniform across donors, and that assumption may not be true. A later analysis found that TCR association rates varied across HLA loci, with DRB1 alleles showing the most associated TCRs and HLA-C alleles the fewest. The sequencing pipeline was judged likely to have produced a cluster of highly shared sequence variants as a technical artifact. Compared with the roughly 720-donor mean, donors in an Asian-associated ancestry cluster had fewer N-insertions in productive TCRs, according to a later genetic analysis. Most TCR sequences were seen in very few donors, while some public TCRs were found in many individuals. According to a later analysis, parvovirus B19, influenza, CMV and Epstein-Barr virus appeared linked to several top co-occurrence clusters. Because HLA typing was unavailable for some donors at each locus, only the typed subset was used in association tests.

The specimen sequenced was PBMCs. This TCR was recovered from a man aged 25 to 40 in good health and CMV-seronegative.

The CDR3 is CASSSDRTSYEQYF. The DNA sequence is as follows: TGTGCCAGCAGCTCGGACAGGACTTCCTACGAGCAGTACTTC. The chain employs TRBV7-9 and TRBJ2-7; 7 of the junction bases match TRBD1. V is cut back by 4 bases and J by 1 base, with 4 bases in the junction unmatched. The CDR3 holds 14 amino acids from the cysteine to the phenylalanine. Only CDR3 DNA is held: 42 bases, read in frame from base 1. CDR1 and CDR2 are read off the germline V gene (reference sequence) as SEHNR and FQNEAQ.